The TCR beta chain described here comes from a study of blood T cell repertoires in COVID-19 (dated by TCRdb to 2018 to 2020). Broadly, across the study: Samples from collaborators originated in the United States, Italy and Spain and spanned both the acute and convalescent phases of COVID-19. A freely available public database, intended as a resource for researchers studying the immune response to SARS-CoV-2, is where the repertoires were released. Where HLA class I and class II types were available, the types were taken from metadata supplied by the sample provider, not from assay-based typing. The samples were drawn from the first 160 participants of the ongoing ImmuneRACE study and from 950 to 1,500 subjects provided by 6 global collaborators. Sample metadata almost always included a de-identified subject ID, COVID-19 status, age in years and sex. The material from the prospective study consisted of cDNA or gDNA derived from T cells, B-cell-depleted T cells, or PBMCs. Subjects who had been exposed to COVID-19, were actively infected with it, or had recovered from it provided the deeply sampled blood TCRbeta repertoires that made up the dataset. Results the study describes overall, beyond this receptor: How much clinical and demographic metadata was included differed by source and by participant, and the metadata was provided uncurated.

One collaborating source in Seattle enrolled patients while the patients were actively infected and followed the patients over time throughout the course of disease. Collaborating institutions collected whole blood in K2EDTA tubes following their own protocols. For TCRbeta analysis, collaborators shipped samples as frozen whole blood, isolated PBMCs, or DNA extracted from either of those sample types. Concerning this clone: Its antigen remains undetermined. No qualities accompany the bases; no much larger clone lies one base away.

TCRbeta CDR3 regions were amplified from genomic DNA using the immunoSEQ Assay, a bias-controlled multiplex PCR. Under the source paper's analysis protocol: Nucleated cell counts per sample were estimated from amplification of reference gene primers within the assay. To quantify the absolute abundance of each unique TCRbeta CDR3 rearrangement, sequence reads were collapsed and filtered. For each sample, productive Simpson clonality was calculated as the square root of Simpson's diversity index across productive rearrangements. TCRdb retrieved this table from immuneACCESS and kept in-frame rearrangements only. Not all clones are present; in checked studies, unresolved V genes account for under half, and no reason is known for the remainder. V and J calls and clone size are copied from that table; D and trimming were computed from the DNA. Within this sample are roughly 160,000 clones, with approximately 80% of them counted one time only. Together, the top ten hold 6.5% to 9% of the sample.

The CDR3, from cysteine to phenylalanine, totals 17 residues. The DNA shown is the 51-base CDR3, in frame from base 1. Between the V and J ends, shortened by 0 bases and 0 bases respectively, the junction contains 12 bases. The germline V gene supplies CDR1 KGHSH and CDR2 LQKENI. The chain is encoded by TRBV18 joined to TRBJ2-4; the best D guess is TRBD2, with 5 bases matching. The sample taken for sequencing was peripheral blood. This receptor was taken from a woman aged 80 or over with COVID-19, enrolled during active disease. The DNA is TGTGCCAGCTCACCACCGGGAGAGATGCTAGCCAAAAACATTCAGTACTTC. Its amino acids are CASSPPGEMLAKNIQYF.